Each of the 22 T cell receptor beta chains below was sequenced from the same sample in a study of beta chain features in type 1 diabetes. Sequenced material consisted of expressed TCRB transcripts (all of the isolated RNA was reverse transcribed). The method was immunoSEQ multiplex PCR; TCRdb's version includes in-frame clones alone and lacks a portion of them. This repertoire shows a few hundred thousand clones, roughly 30% found once; its top ten account for 0.065%. Material for sequencing was naive CD4+ T cells from blood. These receptors all come from a man between 18 and 29 years old in good health.

The rearrangement uses TRBV29-1 and TRBJ2-7, with a weak D call TRBD2 (6 bases). Trimming took off 6 bases at V and 0 bases at J, with 15 bases between the two ends. The CDR3 consists of 14 residues. Germline V CDR1 and CDR2: SQVTM, ANQGSEA. The CDR3 protein is CSVAFGDFSYEQYF. CDR3 nucleotide sequence: TGCAGCGTCGCGTTTGGGGACTTCTCCTACGAGCAGTACTTC.

This clone has more than one count but fewer than ten. This rearrangement joins TRBV5-1 to TRBJ2-5; D is possibly TRBD2 (6 bases). V shed 2 bases and J shed 3 bases, with 11 bases lying between them. CDR1 and CDR2 (germline): SGHRS, YFSETQ. The CDR3 covers 14 residues. The CDR3 reads CASSFREAEETQYF. In nucleotides, the CDR3 is TGCGCCAGCAGCTTCAGGGAGGCGGAAGAGACCCAGTACTTC.

This sequence joins TRBV30 and TRBJ1-1, with D possibly matching TRBD1 (6 bases). Trimming stripped 4 bases from V and 5 bases from J, with 20 bases between. Germline V gives CDR1 GTSNPN, CDR2 SVGIG (reference sequence). CDR3 length: 15 amino acids. As DNA, the CDR3 is TGTGCCTGGACCACCCCTAGAACAGGGAGGACTGAAGCTTTCTTT. Its translation: CAWTTPRTGRTEAFF.

This clone appeared a few times. The chain combines TRBV27 with TRBJ2-1; TRBD2 matches at 10 bases. With V trimmed by 5 bases and J by 5 bases, 9 bases remained unmatched. Germline CDR1 is MNHEY and CDR2 is SMNVEV (reference sequence). This CDR3 is 16 amino acids long. The chain's CDR3 is CASSNTRTSGDNEQFF. The CDR3 nucleotides read TGTGCCAGCAGTAACACCCGGACTAGCGGTGACAATGAGCAGTTCTTC.

J is TRBJ1-2 and V is TRBV6-1; unclear D gene. The germline CDR1 and CDR2 sequences are MNHNS and SASEGT. The V gene lost 8 bases and the J gene lost 3 bases, with 7 bases spanning the gap. The length of the CDR3 is 11 residues. CDR3 nucleotides: TGTGCCAGCTCATCACACTATGGCTACACCTTC. Residues: CASSSHYGYTF.

This clone has more than one count but fewer than ten. V and J are TRBV29-1 and TRBJ2-5; D call uncertain. Trimming left V 3 bases short and J 5 bases short, with 4 bases between. Germline CDR1 reads SQVTM; CDR2 reads ANQGSEA. The CDR3 covers 10 residues. As DNA, the CDR3 is TGCAGCGTTGAGAGCGAGACCCAGTACTTC. This gives the protein CSVESETQYF.

Concerning this clone itself: The identical CDR3 is also encoded by other nucleotide sequences in the sample. The rearrangement uses TRBV18 and TRBJ2-1; TRBD2 matches 15 bases. The trim removed 2 bases at V and 5 bases at J, leaving 1 base unmatched. CDR3 length: 16 amino acids. Germline CDR1 is KGHSH and CDR2 is LQKENI. CDR3 sequence: CASSPGLAGGNNEQFF. As DNA, the CDR3 is TGTGCCAGCTCACCAGGACTAGCGGGAGGGAACAATGAGCAGTTCTTC.

This clone was found a few times. The chain uses TRBV7-2 and TRBJ2-3; D uncertain. Germline V gene data show CDR1 as SGHTA and CDR2 as FQGNSA. This CDR3 contains 12 residues. Trimming shortened V by 2 bases and J by 3 bases, and 3 bases separated the two germline ends. The CDR3 bases are TGTGCCAGCAGCTTAAAAACAGATACGCAGTATTTT. It yields the protein CASSLKTDTQYF.

The V call is TRBV28, the J call TRBJ2-2; D is unresolved. V lost 6 bases to trimming and J lost 3 bases, with 2 bases between them. CDR1 and CDR2 from the germline V gene are MDHEN and SYDVKM. The length of the CDR3 is 11 residues. The DNA of the CDR3 is TGTGCCAGCAGAGACACCGGGGAGCTGTTTTTT. This gives the protein CASRDTGELFF.

This clone was seen a handful of times. The DNA of the CDR3 is TGCAGCGGCACTCAGGGGGCCCCAGATACGCAGTATTTT. Translation gives CSGTQGAPDTQYF. This sequence joins TRBV29-1 and TRBJ2-3; 8 bases agree with TRBD1. Looked up from germline, CDR1 is SQVTM and CDR2 is ANQGSEA. V dropped 7 bases and J dropped 4; count of bases not matched to a gene: 7. This CDR3 comprises 13 residues.

This clone was seen a few times. This chain joins TRBV7-8 and TRBJ2-3, with unresolved D. The CDR3 is 12 residues long. Trimming took off 6 bases at V and 3 bases at J, with 7 bases between the two ends. The germline V gene has CDR1 SGHVS and CDR2 FQNEAQ. The CDR3 is CASSQGTDTQYF. The CDR3 DNA reads TGTGCCAGCAGTCAAGGGACAGATACGCAGTATTTT.

This clone was picked up a small number of times. The chain carries TRBV9 and TRBJ2-4; D gene uncertain. Trimming cost V 0 bases and J 6 bases, with 10 bases left between them. CDR3 length: 14 residues. Germline V gene data show CDR1 as SGDLS and CDR2 as YYNGEE. The CDR3 spells CASSVDMSANIQYF. The DNA of the CDR3 is TGTGCCAGCAGCGTAGACATGTCAGCAAACATTCAGTACTTC.

The rearrangement joins TRBV30 to TRBJ1-1, with a weak D call TRBD1 (5 bases). Per germline, CDR1 GTSNPN and CDR2 SVGIG (reference sequence). Trimming took off 5 bases at V and 7 bases at J, with 11 bases between the two ends. There are 11 residues in the CDR3. As DNA, the CDR3 is TGTGCCTGGGCGGGGCAGATTGAAGCTTTCTTT. Residues: CAWAGQIEAFF.

This clone has just a few counts. The rearrangement links TRBV7-3 to TRBJ2-2, with TRBD1 as a possible D gene (5 bases). V lost 5 bases and J 5 bases, leaving 12 bases between the germline ends. This CDR3 is built from 14 residues. Germline lookup yields CDR1 SGHTA and CDR2 FQGTGA. The DNA of the CDR3 is TGTGCCAGCAGCGTGGCAGGGTTTACCGGGGAGCTGTTTTTT. Protein: CASSVAGFTGELFF.

The rearrangement links TRBV15 to TRBJ1-1; D is unclear. Trimming took off 4 bases at V and 4 bases at J, with 10 bases between the two ends. Germline V gene data show CDR1 as LNHNV and CDR2 as YYDKDF (reference sequence). The CDR3 extends over 13 amino acids. The CDR3 bases are TGTGCCACCAGCACCAGATCTGGCACTGAAGCTTTCTTT. Amino acid sequence: CATSTRSGTEAFF.

The rearrangement uses TRBV6-1 and TRBJ2-5; D could derive from TRBD1 or TRBD2 (5 bases each). Germline-derived CDR1 and CDR2 are MNHNS and SASEGT. The CDR3 covers 17 residues. With 4 bases removed from V and 0 bases from J, the gap between germline ends came to 18 bases. CDR3 sequence (DNA): TGTGCCAGCAGTGGAAGGGACCGGCGGGCCTACCAAGAGACCCAGTACTTC. Its translation is CASSGRDRRAYQETQYF.

This clone has only a few counts. The rearrangement links TRBV29-1 to TRBJ2-1; D not resolved. The CDR3 runs 16 residues. The germline gives CDR1 SQVTM, CDR2 ANQGSEA. The ends were cut back, 6 bases at V and 4 bases at J, with 22 bases in the middle. CDR3 DNA: TGCAGCGTCGTTTCGGTCGCCCCAGTAAGGTACAATGAGCAGTTCTTC. Protein sequence: CSVVSVAPVRYNEQFF.

The genes are TRBV28 and TRBJ1-5; D call uncertain. Looked up from germline, CDR1 is MDHEN and CDR2 is SYDVKM. With 6 bases removed from V and 0 bases from J, the gap between germline ends came to 9 bases. CDR3 length equals 14 residues. CDR3 sequence reads: CASSPLTSNQPQHF. The DNA for the CDR3 is TGTGCCAGCAGCCCTTTGACTAGCAATCAGCCCCAGCATTTT.

The sample holds a few counts of this clone. This rearrangement joins TRBV7-2 to TRBJ2-1, with TRBD2 matching 7 bases. The CDR3 extends over 15 amino acids. CDR1 SGHTA and CDR2 FQGNSA come from the germline V gene. The V and J ends lost 4 bases and 0 bases, in that order; junction bases with no gene match: 3. The CDR3 spells CASSYGRPSYNEQFF. The CDR3 region has the DNA TGTGCCAGCAGCTACGGGAGGCCCTCCTACAATGAGCAGTTCTTC.

In its sample, this clone was seen a few times. This chain links TRBV9 with TRBJ2-7; D may match TRBD1 or TRBD2 (6 bases each). The CDR3 has 15 amino acids. The V gene lost 4 bases and the J gene lost 4 bases, with 18 bases spanning the gap. Germline V gene lookup returns CDR1 SGDLS and CDR2 YYNGEE. The CDR3 sequence is CASSPAGSRGYEQYF. The DNA for the CDR3 is TGTGCCAGCAGCCCGGCCGGGAGCAGGGGTTACGAGCAGTACTTC. Together with reference TRBV9 and TRBJ2-7, the CDR3 gives the full variable domain: DSGVTQTPKHLITATGQRVTLRCSPRSGDLSVYWYQQSLDQGLQFLIQYYNGEERAKGNILERFSAQQFPDLHSELNLSSLELGDSALYFCASSPAGSRGYEQYFGPGTRLTVT.

This chain uses TRBV14 with TRBJ2-7; 8 bases fit TRBD2. Germline V gene data show CDR1 as SGHDN and CDR2 as FVKESK. CDR3 length equals 15 residues. The junction had 5 bases not matched to a gene; V was cut back by 3 bases and J by 1 base. CDR3: CASSHQAGGSYEQYF. In DNA, the CDR3 is TGTGCCAGCAGCCACCAGGCGGGGGGATCCTACGAGCAGTACTTC.

The V and J genes are TRBV29-1 and TRBJ2-5; 7 nucleotides match TRBD1. From germline, CDR1 is SQVTM and CDR2 ANQGSEA. The V gene end was trimmed by 3 bases and the J gene end by 5 bases; junction bases not matched to a gene: 9. This CDR3 comprises 14 residues. As DNA, the CDR3 is TGCAGCGTTGACGGACAGGCCCCAGGCGAGACCCAGTACTTC. Amino acids: CSVDGQAPGETQYF.